This T cell receptor (beta chain) was sequenced for a study of siplizumab effects on memory and regulatory T cells. Notes on the study in general: In siplizumab cultures, the suppressive function of proliferating Tregs remained unconfirmed. Mean Treg-derived proportions of mappable alloreactive CD4+ clones were less than 75% for siplizumab and roughly 27% for controls.

On this clone itself: Its antigen is currently unknown.

Germline V CDR1 and CDR2: MNHEY, SMNVEV (reference sequence). CDR3 length equals 13 residues. Trimming removed 0 bases at V and 6 bases at J, with 8 bases between. Method: immunoSEQ multiplex PCR; TCRdb's copy keeps in-frame clones and lacks some. The data contain about 100,000 clones, around 90% of them singletons. This TCR was recovered from a human donor in good health. The sample taken for sequencing was CD4+ T cells sorted from blood. V gene TRBV27 combines with J gene TRBJ1-2; D is ambiguous. The CDR3 sequence is CASSLSLVHGYTF. CDR3 coding DNA: TGTGCCAGCAGTTTATCGCTGGTGCATGGCTACACCTTC.